The next 5 T cell receptor beta chains were all read from a single sample in a study of T and B cells in COVID-19 patients. Each TRB amplification used about 250-550 ng of genomic DNA from blood. Multiplex PCR with BIOMED2 TRB-A/B primer pools amplified TRB rearrangements. TCRdb re-analysed the multiplex PCR reads in MiXCR, keeping a single row per CDR3 protein. Of several thousand distinct CDR3 sequences detected, 27% appear once; the ten largest clones hold about 5.5%. The sequencing input was blood. The receptors here all came from a human donor with active COVID-19.

By its share, this clonotype is medium-sized. The chain couples TRBV12-3 or TRBV12-4 to TRBJ2-6; unclear D gene. The CDR3 totals 15 residues. V was shortened by 5 bases and J by 0 bases, with 8 bases between the two germline ends. The CDR3 here is CASSPILSGANVLTF. As DNA, the CDR3 is TGTGCCAGCAGTCCAATCCTCTCTGGGGCCAACGTCCTGACTTTC.

By share, this clonotype counts as medium-sized. The rearrangement links TRBV6-1 to TRBJ2-3, with 10 bases matching TRBD1. CDR1 and CDR2 from the germline V gene are MNHNS and SASEGT. The CDR3 runs to 15 residues. V lost 7 bases, J lost 6 bases, and 10 bases stayed unmatched. The CDR3 nucleotides are TGTGCCAGCACCTCGGACAGGGGGAGGGCGGATACGCAGTATTTT. It specifies CASTSDRGRADTQYF.

By sample fraction, this clonotype is large. The gene calls are TRBV27 and TRBJ2-2; no clear D gene. CDR1 and CDR2 from the germline V gene are MNHEY and SMNVEV (reference sequence). The CDR3 loop spans 14 amino acids. Trimming cost V 3 bases and J 6 bases, with 11 bases left between them. The CDR3 reads CASSFYLGAGELFF. The CDR3 DNA reads as TGTGCCAGCAGTTTCTACTTAGGCGCCGGGGAGCTGTTTTTT.

With respect to this clonotype: A much larger clonotype is one base distant, so this may be a read error. The chain carries TRBV19 and TRBJ1-1; D perhaps matches TRBD1 (5 bases). Germline V CDR1 and CDR2: LNHDA, SQIVND (reference sequence). V lost 7 bases, J lost 0 bases, and 12 bases lay in between. There are 14 residues in the CDR3. The CDR3 DNA reads TGTGCCAGTAATATCGCAGGGATGAACACTGAAGCTTTCTTT. Residues: CASNIAGMNTEAFF.

This clonotype counts as large. The CDR3 DNA reads as TGCAGCGTTAAGTCTAGCACGCACAATGAGCAGTTCTTC. Translating it yields CSVKSSTHNEQFF. The chain carries TRBV29-1 and TRBJ2-1; D possibly corresponds to TRBD2 (5 bases). This CDR3 spans 13 amino acids. The germline V gene encodes CDR1 SQVTM and CDR2 ANQGSEA. V was shortened by 5 bases and J by 5 bases, with 13 bases between the two germline ends.